These 22 T cell receptor beta chains were all obtained from the same sample, sequenced in a study of blood T cells in healthy people across ages (dated by TCRdb to the mid-2010s). The library was built by means of 5' RACE. Sequencing was performed on an Illumina HiSeq 2500. A second PCR of roughly 6 to 11 cycles was performed with a sample-barcoded 5' primer and a J-beta primer mix. The public sequencing data were trimmed at Q25 with fastp and processed into clonotypes with MiXCR by TCRdb, which kept only in-frame beta chains. Entries that share a CDR3 protein sequence are merged under the most common genes and DNA. Across this sample there are over a million distinct CDR3 sequences, with 45% seen only once. Under 20% of the sample is held by the ten biggest clonotypes. The sample consisted of blood. These receptors all stem from a woman aged 60 to 75 in good health.

CDR3 sequence (DNA): TGTGCCTGGAACCCCGGGGGGGGTCTAACTGAAGCTTTCTTT. Translating it yields CAWNPGGGLTEAFF. The chain recombines TRBV30 with TRBJ1-1; D possibly corresponds to TRBD1 (5 bases). The V end was cut by 4 bases, the J end by 5 bases, with 17 bases between. Germline CDR1 and CDR2: GTSNPN and SVGIG (reference sequence). This CDR3 has 14 amino acids.

There are a few counts of this clonotype. This rearrangement joins TRBV12-3 or TRBV12-4 to TRBJ1-2; D remains ambiguous. The CDR3 covers 16 residues. The V and J ends lost 2 bases and 0 bases respectively, with 13 bases between them. The DNA of the CDR3 is TGTGCCAGCAGTTTATCGGCGGAACATACTAACTATGGCTACACCTTC. It translates to CASSLSAEHTNYGYTF.

CDR3 protein: CASRQGPNEQFF. The CDR3 region has the DNA TGCGCCAGCAGGCAGGGCCCCAATGAGCAGTTCTTC. The rearrangement joins TRBV5-1 to TRBJ2-1; a weak D match, TRBD1 (5 bases). The V end was cut by 5 bases, the J end by 6 bases, with 9 bases between. Germline loops: CDR1 SGHRS, CDR2 YFSETQ. The CDR3 runs to 12 residues.

The sample holds a few counts of this clonotype. CDR3 region: CASSARLAGGGNEQFF. In DNA form, the CDR3 reads TGTGCCAGCAGTGCTAGACTAGCGGGAGGAGGCAATGAGCAGTTCTTC. V gene TRBV6-6 combines with J gene TRBJ2-1, with 13 positions matching TRBD2. V dropped 5 bases and J dropped 6; count of bases not matched to a gene: 7. This CDR3 region has 16 residues. Germline V gene lookup returns CDR1 MNHNY and CDR2 SVGAGI (reference sequence).

The V and J genes are TRBV5-5 and TRBJ1-2; D not certain. This CDR3 comprises 13 residues. Germline V gene lookup returns CDR1 SGHKS and CDR2 YYEKEE (reference sequence). The V and J ends lost 4 bases and 5 bases respectively, with 12 bases between them. CDR3 DNA: TGTGCCAGCAGCCGTTACTTAGGGTATGGCTACACCTTC. It encodes CASSRYLGYGYTF.

This clonotype was recorded only once. The V gene is TRBV30, the J gene TRBJ2-5; D not resolved. This CDR3 is 15 amino acids long. V was trimmed by 3 bases and J by 2 bases, leaving 16 bases between them. Germline V gene lookup returns CDR1 GTSNPN and CDR2 SVGIG (reference sequence). CDR3 nucleotides: TGTGCCTGGAGCCCAAGGACGGCCCTGCAAGAGACCCAGTACTTC. The encoded protein is CAWSPRTALQETQYF.

Notes on this clonotype: An end of the junction does not agree with germline; a read error may underlie this. This sequence joins TRBV2 and TRBJ2-1; a weak D match, TRBD2 (5 bases). Looked up from germline, CDR1 is SNHLY and CDR2 is FYNNEI. This CDR3 region has 15 residues. The CDR3 bases are TGTGCCAGCACTGAACCTGGAGGACCCTACAATGAGCAGTTCTTC. This codes for CASTEPGGPYNEQFF.

The chain is built from TRBV5-1 and TRBJ2-6; possible D gene TRBD1, 6 bases. The germline V and J ends were trimmed by 1 base and 5 bases, with 13 bases remaining between them. The CDR3 length is 16 residues. Germline assignment: CDR1 SGHRS and CDR2 YFSETQ. The CDR3 loop is CASSLTGTPWANVLTF. CDR3 nucleotide sequence: TGCGCCAGCAGCTTGACAGGGACCCCTTGGGCCAACGTCCTGACTTTC. Drawing the rest from reference TRBV5-1 and TRBJ2-6, the complete variable domain is KAGVTQTPRYLIKTRGQQVTLSCSPISGHRSVSWYQQTPGQGLQFLFEYFSETQRNKGNFPGRFSGRQFSNSRSEMNVSTLELGDSALYLCASSLTGTPWANVLTFGAGSRLTVL.

The chain combines TRBV5-5 with TRBJ2-7, with unresolved D. CDR1 is SGHKS and CDR2 is YYEKEE in the germline V gene (reference sequence). The V end lost 7 bases, the J end lost 0 bases, and 11 bases lay between the germline ends. This CDR3 spans 13 amino acids. CDR3 sequence: CASLSMDSYEQYF. The CDR3 DNA sequence: TGTGCCAGCCTTAGCATGGACTCCTACGAGCAGTACTTC.

The V and J genes are TRBV12-5 and TRBJ2-7; TRBD1 is a possible D gene (6 bases). The germline V gene has CDR1 LGHNT and CDR2 FRNRAP. The ends were cut back, 0 bases at V and 2 bases at J, with 11 bases in the middle. This CDR3 is built from 15 residues. The DNA for the CDR3 is TGTGCTAGTGGTTTGGTACAGGGCAGTCCCTACGAGCAGTACTTC. It translates to CASGLVQGSPYEQYF.

A few counts support this clonotype. The chain recombines TRBV7-3 with TRBJ1-2, with D unresolved. This CDR3 is 12 amino acids long. The V gene lost 5 bases and the J gene lost 6 bases, with 10 bases spanning the gap. Germline CDR1 is SGHTA and CDR2 is FQGTGA. CDR3 in DNA: TGTGCCAGCAGCCTCGAGGTGGATGGCTACACCTTC. This codes for CASSLEVDGYTF.

The rearrangement uses TRBV10-3 and TRBJ2-1, with D possibly called TRBD1 or TRBD2 (5 bases each). The CDR3 contains 15 residues. V was pared by 2 bases and J by 7 bases, with 15 bases between. Germline V gives CDR1 ENHRY, CDR2 SYGVKD. The CDR3 DNA reads as TGTGCCATCAGTGAGGCCGGGGATAAGGGGAATGAGCAGTTCTTC. This codes for CAISEAGDKGNEQFF.

This clonotype was detected only a few times. V gene TRBV20-1 combines with J gene TRBJ2-3; the match to TRBD2 covers 7 bases. The length of the CDR3 is 14 residues. CDR1 DFQATT and CDR2 SNEGSKA come from the germline V gene (reference sequence). The V segment lost 3 bases and the J segment 2 bases; nucleotides outside the gene matches: 5. The CDR3 here is CSARGAGPTDTQYF. The CDR3 nucleotides are TGCAGTGCTAGGGGAGCGGGGCCCACAGATACGCAGTATTTT.

The V gene is TRBV14, the J gene TRBJ1-6; D is unresolved. The CDR3 has 15 amino acids. Germline assignment: CDR1 SGHDN and CDR2 FVKESK. Trimming left V 5 bases short and J 6 bases short, with 14 bases between. The CDR3 DNA sequence: TGTGCCAGCAGCGTCTTCGGACCGATTAATTCACCCCTCCACTTT. As protein: CASSVFGPINSPLHF.

The chain combines TRBV27 with TRBJ1-2; D is unresolved. CDR1 is MNHEY, CDR2 SMNVEV, per germline (reference sequence). The CDR3 consists of 15 residues. The V gene lost 9 bases and the J gene lost 4 bases, with 21 bases spanning the gap. CDR3 amino acids: CASQRMIGDPYGYTF. DNA for the CDR3: TGTGCCAGTCAGAGGATGATAGGCGACCCCTATGGCTACACCTTC.

The CDR3 is CASSGASSTDTQYF. CDR3 in DNA: TGTGCCAGCAGTGGGGCGTCTAGCACAGATACGCAGTATTTT. The chain carries TRBV2 and TRBJ2-3; no clear D. V dropped 4 bases and J dropped 0 bases, with 8 bases sitting between them. CDR3 size: 14 residues. Germline V lookup: CDR1 SNHLY, CDR2 FYNNEI.

This chain links TRBV18 with TRBJ2-2; 7 bases fit TRBD2. Germline-derived CDR1 and CDR2 are KGHSH and LQKENI. This CDR3 has 16 amino acids. After removal of 3 bases from V and 5 bases from J, the junction contained 9 bases not matched to a gene. The CDR3, as DNA: TGTGCCAGCTCACCTAAGGCGGGAGTACGGACCGGGGAGCTGTTTTTT. It is translated as CASSPKAGVRTGELFF.

This chain joins TRBV5-1 and TRBJ2-1; the match to TRBD2 covers 9 bases. J was trimmed by 7 bases and V by 0 bases; bases with no gene match: 2. The CDR3 has 14 residues. The V gene's germline CDR1 is SGHRS and CDR2 YFSETQ. This CDR3 reads CASSLDAGGNEQFF. In DNA form, the CDR3 reads TGCGCCAGCAGCTTGGATGCGGGAGGGAATGAGCAGTTCTTC.

In its sample, this clonotype was seen a few times. The CDR3 region has the DNA TGCAGTGCTAGGGGGGGGCTAGCGGGAGGAGAGACCCAGTACTTC. This encodes CSARGGLAGGETQYF. The chain links TRBV20-1 to TRBJ2-5; TRBD2 matches 11 bases. The length of the CDR3 is 15 residues. V lost 3 bases and J lost 4; bases outside the gene matches: 7. CDR1 is DFQATT, CDR2 SNEGSKA, per germline (reference sequence).

The chain combines TRBV2 with TRBJ2-7; 11 positions match TRBD1. Germline V gene lookup returns CDR1 SNHLY and CDR2 FYNNEI. The J segment lost 6 bases and the V segment lost 6 bases, leaving 7 bases of the junction unmatched. The CDR3 runs 14 residues. CDR3 in DNA: TGTGCCAGCAGGACGGGACAGGGGGAGGGCGAGCAGTACTTC. This gives the protein CASRTGQGEGEQYF. Variable domain in full (rest from reference TRBV2 and TRBJ2-7): EPEVTQTPSHQVTQMGQEVILRCVPISNHLYFYWYRQILGQKVEFLVSFYNNEISEKSEIFDDQFSVERPDGSNFTLKIRSTKLEDSAMYFCASRTGQGEGEQYFGPGTRLTVT.

The chain employs TRBV14 and TRBJ2-7; 8 nucleotides align to TRBD2. V shed 6 bases, J shed 3 bases, and the junction held 7 bases outside the gene matches. The CDR3 sequence is 14 residues long. CDR1 SGHDN and CDR2 FVKESK come from the germline V gene. Written as DNA, the CDR3 is TGTGCCAGCAGACAAAGCGGGAGCCTCTACGAGCAGTACTTC. Encoded protein: CASRQSGSLYEQYF.

V usage is TRBV5-1 and J usage is TRBJ2-7, with 8 nucleotides matching TRBD2. The CDR3 extends over 12 amino acids. Germline CDR1 SGHRS, CDR2 YFSETQ. Trimming took 4 bases from V and 6 from J; bases not matched to a gene: 3. CDR3 residues: CASSPTSAEQYF. For the CDR3, the DNA is TGCGCCAGCAGCCCGACTAGCGCCGAGCAGTACTTC. Using reference TRBV5-1 and TRBJ2-7 for the parts outside the CDR3, the full variable domain is KAGVTQTPRYLIKTRGQQVTLSCSPISGHRSVSWYQQTPGQGLQFLFEYFSETQRNKGNFPGRFSGRQFSNSRSEMNVSTLELGDSALYLCASSPTSAEQYFGPGTRLTVT.